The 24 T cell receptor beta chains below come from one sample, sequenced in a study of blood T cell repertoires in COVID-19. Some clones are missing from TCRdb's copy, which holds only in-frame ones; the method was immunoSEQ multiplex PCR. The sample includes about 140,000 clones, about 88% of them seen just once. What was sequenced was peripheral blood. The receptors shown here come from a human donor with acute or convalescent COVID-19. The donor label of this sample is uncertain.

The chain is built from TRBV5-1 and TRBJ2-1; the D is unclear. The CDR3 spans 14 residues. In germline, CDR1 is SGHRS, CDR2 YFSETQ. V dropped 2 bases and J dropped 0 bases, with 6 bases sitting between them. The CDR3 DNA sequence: TGCGCCAGCAGCTTTGAGAGCTCCTACAATGAGCAGTTCTTC. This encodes CASSFESSYNEQFF.

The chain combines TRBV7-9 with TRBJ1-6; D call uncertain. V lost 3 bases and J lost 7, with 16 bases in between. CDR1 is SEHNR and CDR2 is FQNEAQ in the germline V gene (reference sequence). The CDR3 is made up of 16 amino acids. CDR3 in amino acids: CASSFRISHGNSPLHF. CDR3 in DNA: TGTGCCAGCAGCTTCCGGATCTCCCACGGGAATTCACCCCTCCACTTT.

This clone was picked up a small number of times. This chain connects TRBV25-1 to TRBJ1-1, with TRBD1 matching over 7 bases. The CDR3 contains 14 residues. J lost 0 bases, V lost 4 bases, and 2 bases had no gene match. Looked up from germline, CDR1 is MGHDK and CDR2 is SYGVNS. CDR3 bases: TGTGCCAGCAGTGTCGACAGGGTGAACACTGAAGCTTTCTTT. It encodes CASSVDRVNTEAFF.

The CDR3 DNA reads TGTGCCAGCAGCGAGGGACAGGGGTTCTACAATGAGCAGTTCTTC. This codes for CASSEGQGFYNEQFF. The chain recombines TRBV7-9 with TRBJ2-1; TRBD1 matches at 10 bases. Looked up from germline, CDR1 is SEHNR and CDR2 is FQNEAQ (reference sequence). The J segment lost 3 bases and the V segment lost 5 bases, leaving 4 bases of the junction unmatched. The CDR3 is 15 residues long. Full variable domain (missing parts from reference TRBV7-9 and TRBJ2-1): DTGVSQNPRHKITKRGQNVTFRCDPISEHNRLYWYRQTLGQGPEFLTYFQNEAQLEKSRLLSDRFSAERPKGSFSTLEIQRTEQGDSAMYLCASSEGQGFYNEQFFGPGTRLTVL.

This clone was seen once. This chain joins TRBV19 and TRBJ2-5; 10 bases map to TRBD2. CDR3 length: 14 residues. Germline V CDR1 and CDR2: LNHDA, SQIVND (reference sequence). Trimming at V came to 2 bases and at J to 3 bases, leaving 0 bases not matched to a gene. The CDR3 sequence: CASSILAGEETQYF. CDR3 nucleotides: TGTGCCAGTAGTATACTAGCGGGAGAAGAGACCCAGTACTTC.

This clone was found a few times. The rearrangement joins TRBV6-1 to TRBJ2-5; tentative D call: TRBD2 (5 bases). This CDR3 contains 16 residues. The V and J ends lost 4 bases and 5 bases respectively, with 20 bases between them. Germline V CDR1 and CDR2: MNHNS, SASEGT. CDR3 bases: TGTGCCAGCAGTGCTTCGCCGGGGAAAAGCGAGGAGACCCAGTACTTC. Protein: CASSASPGKSEETQYF.

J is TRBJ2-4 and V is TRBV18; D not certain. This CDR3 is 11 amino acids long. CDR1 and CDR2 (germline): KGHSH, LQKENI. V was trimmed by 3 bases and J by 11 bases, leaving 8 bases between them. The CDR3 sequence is CASSPGPFQYF. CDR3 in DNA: TGTGCCAGCTCACCCGGTCCATTTCAGTACTTC.

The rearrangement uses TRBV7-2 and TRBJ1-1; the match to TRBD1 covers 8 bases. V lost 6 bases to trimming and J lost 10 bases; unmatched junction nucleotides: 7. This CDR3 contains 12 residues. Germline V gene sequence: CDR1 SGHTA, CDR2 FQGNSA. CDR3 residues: CASSPGQGPAFF. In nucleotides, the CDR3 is TGTGCCAGCAGTCCTGGACAGGGCCCAGCTTTCTTT.

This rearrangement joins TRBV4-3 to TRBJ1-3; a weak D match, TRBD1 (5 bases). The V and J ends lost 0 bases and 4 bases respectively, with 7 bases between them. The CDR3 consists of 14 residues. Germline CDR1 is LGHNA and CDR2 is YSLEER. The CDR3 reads CASSQDRAGNTIYF. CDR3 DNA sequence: TGCGCCAGCAGCCAAGACAGGGCGGGAAACACCATATATTTT.

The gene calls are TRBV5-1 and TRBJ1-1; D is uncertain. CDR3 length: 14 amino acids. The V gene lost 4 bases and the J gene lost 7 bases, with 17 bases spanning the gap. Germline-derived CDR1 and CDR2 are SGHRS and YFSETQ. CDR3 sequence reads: CASSPEWVSFEAFF. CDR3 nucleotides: TGCGCCAGCAGCCCGGAGTGGGTATCATTTGAAGCTTTCTTT.

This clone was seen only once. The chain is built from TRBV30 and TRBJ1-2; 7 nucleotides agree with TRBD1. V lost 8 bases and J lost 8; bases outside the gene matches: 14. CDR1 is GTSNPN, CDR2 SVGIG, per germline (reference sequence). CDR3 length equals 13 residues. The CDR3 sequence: CAQIGQAALGYTF. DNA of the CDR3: TGTGCCCAGATCGGACAGGCCGCCCTAGGCTACACCTTC.

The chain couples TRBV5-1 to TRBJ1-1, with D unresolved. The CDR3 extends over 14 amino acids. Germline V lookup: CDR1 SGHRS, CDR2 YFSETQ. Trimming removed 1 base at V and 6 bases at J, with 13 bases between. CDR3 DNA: TGCGCCAGCAGCTTGACTTCGACACCTGCTGAAGCTTTCTTT. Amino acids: CASSLTSTPAEAFF.

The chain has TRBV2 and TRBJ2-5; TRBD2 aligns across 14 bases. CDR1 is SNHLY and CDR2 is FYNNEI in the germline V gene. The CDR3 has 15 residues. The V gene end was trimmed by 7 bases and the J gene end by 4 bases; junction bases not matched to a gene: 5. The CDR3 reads CASTRLAGGGETQYF. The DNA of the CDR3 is TGTGCCAGCACCCGACTAGCGGGGGGGGGAGAGACCCAGTACTTC.

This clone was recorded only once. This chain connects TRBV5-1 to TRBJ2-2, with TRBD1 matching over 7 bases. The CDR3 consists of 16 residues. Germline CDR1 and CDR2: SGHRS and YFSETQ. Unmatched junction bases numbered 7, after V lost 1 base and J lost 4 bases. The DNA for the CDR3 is TGCGCCAGCAGCTTGCGACAGGGCGGATCCACCGGGGAGCTGTTTTTT. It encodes CASSLRQGGSTGELFF.

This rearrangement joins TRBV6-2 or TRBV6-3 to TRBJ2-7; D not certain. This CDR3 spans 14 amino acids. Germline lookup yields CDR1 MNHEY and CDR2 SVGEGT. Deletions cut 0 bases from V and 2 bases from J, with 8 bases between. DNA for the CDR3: TGTGCCAGCAGTTACTCGAATGGCCCCTACGAGCAGTACGTC. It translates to CASSYSNGPYEQYV.

This chain's CDR3 is CASSYVQGLHQPQHF. Written as DNA, the CDR3 is TGTGCCAGCAGTTACGTGCAGGGCCTACATCAGCCCCAGCATTTT. J is TRBJ1-5 and V is TRBV6-2 or TRBV6-3; tentative D call: TRBD1 (5 bases). Trimming shortened V by 2 bases and J by 5 bases, and 13 bases separated the two germline ends. This CDR3 is built from 15 residues. Germline-derived CDR1 and CDR2 are MNHEY and SVGEGT.

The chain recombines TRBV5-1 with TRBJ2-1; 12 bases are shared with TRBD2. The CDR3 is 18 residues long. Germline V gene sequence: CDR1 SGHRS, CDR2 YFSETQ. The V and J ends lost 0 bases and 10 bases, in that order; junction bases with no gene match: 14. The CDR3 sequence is CASSLAVKSSGRALEQFF. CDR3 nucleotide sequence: TGCGCCAGCAGCTTGGCCGTTAAGTCTAGCGGGAGGGCTTTAGAGCAGTTCTTC.

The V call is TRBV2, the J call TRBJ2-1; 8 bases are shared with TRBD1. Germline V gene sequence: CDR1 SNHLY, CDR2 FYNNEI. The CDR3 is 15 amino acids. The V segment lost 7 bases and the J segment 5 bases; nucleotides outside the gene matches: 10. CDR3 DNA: TGTGCCAGCAACGACATGGACAGGGCAGACAATGAGCAGTTCTTC. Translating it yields CASNDMDRADNEQFF.

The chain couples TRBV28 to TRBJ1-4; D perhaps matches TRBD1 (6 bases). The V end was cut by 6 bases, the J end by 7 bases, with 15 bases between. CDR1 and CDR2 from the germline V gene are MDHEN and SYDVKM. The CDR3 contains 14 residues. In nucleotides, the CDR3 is TGTGCCAGCAGCCCTCAACAGGGAGCTGAAAAACTGTTTTTT. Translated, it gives CASSPQQGAEKLFF.

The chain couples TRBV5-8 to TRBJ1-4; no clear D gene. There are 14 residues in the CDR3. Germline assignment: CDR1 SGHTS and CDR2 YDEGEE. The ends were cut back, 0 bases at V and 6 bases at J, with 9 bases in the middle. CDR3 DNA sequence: TGTGCCAGCAGCTTGGCCCCTCGGGATGAAAAACTGTTTTTT. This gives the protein CASSLAPRDEKLFF. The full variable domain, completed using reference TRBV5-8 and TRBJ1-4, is EAGVTQSPTHLIKTRGQQATLRCSPISGHTSVYWYQQALGLGLQFLLWYDEGEERNRGNFPPRFSGRQFPNYSSELNVNALELEDSALYLCASSLAPRDEKLFFGSGTQLSVL.

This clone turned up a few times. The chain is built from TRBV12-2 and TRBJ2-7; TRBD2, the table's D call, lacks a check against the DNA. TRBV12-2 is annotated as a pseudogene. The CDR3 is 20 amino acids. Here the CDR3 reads CASRLARMALAGGFSYEQYV. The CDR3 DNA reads TGTGCAAGTCGCTTAGCCAGAATGGCTCTAGCGGGAGGATTTTCCTACGAGCAGTACGTC.

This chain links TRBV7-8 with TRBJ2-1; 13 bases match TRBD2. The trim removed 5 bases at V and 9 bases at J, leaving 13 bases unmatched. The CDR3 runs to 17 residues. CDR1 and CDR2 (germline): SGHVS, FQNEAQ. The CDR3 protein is CASSRRTGTSGIGEQFF. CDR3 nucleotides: TGTGCCAGCAGCAGACGTACCGGGACTAGCGGGATTGGTGAGCAGTTCTTC.

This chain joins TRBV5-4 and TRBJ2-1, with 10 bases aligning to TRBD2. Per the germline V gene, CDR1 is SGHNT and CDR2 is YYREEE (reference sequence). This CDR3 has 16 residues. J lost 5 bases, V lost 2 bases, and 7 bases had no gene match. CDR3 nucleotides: TGTGCCAGCAGCTTTAAGACTAGCGGGTCCCACAATGAGCAGTTCTTC. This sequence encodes CASSFKTSGSHNEQFF.

The CDR3 nucleotides are TGTGCCAGCAGCCAAGAAGGGGACAGGAGTCCCCGCTACACCTTC. Protein product: CASSQEGDRSPRYTF. This chain connects TRBV3-1 (or the pseudogene TRBV3-2) to TRBJ1-2; 8 bases are a match to TRBD1. The germline V gene encodes CDR1 LGHDT and CDR2 YNNKEL (reference sequence). The length of the CDR3 is 15 residues. V was pared by 0 bases and J by 9 bases, with 9 bases of the junction left unmatched.